This paragraph reports one T cell receptor beta chain. Its antigen is unidentified. This sample is drawn from a study of identical twins. General study results and limits: A partial confounding effect on zero-insertion analyses could come from invariant MAIT and iNKT cells.

J was trimmed by 2 bases and V by 5 bases; bases with no gene match: 8. CDR3 length: 15 residues. CDR1 is ENHRY, CDR2 SYGVKD, per germline. TCRdb analysed the 5' RACE reads with MiXCR anew, one entry per CDR3 protein. This sample has hundreds of thousands of distinct CDR3 sequences, with 21% found just once. This sample was shared with a second study, whose subject was T cells expressing NK-cell markers. Turning to that study: In the group of eight sequenced donors, seven were HCMV-seropositive and one was seronegative.

The clonotype was recovered from a woman aged 18-29 years in good health. The rearrangement links TRBV10-3 to TRBJ2-5, with TRBD2 matching over 7 bases. Sequenced material: PBMCs. For the CDR3, the DNA is TGTGCCATCAGTCGGGGGGACTCGACTCAAGAGACCCAGTACTTC. Its translation: CAISRGDSTQETQYF.